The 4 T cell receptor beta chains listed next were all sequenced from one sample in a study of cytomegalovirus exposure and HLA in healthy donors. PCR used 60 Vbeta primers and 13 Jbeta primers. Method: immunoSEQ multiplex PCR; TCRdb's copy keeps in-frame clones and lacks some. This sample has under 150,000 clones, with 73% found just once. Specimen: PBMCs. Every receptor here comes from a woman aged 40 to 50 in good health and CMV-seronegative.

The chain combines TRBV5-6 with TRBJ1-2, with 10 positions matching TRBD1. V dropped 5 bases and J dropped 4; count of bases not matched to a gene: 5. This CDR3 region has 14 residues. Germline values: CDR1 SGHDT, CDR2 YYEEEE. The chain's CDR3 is CASREGTGVYGYTF. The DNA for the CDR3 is TGTGCCAGCAGGGAAGGGACAGGGGTCTATGGCTACACCTTC.

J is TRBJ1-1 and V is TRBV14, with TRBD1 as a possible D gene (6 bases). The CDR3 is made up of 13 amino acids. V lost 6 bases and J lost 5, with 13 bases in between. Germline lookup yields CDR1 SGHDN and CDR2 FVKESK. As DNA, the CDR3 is TGTGCCAGCAGTGGGACAACGGGTACTGAAGCTTTCTTT. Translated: CASSGTTGTEAFF.

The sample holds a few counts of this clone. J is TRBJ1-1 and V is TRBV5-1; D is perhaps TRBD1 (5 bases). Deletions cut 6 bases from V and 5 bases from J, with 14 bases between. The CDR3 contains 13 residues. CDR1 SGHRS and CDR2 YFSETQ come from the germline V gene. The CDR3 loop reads CASTSGRGTEAFF. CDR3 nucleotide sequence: TGCGCCAGCACCTCCGGGAGGGGAACTGAAGCTTTCTTT.

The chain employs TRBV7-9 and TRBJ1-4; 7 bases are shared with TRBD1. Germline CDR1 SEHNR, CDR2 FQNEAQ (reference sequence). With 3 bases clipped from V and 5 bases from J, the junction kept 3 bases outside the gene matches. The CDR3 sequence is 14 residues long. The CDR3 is CASSLGQMNEKLFF. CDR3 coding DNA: TGTGCCAGCAGCTTGGGACAGATGAATGAAAAACTGTTTTTT. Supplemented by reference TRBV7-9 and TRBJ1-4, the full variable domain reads DTGVSQNPRHKITKRGQNVTFRCDPISEHNRLYWYRQTLGQGPEFLTYFQNEAQLEKSRLLSDRFSAERPKGSFSTLEIQRTEQGDSAMYLCASSLGQMNEKLFFGSGTQLSVL.